This paragraph reports one T cell receptor (beta chain). The sample is drawn from a study of shared clonotypes between healthy human individuals. The CDR3 spans 16 residues. Trimming at V came to 2 bases and at J to 4 bases, leaving 3 bases not matched to a gene. Germline assignment: CDR1 LGHNA and CDR2 YSLEER. Among the unsorted PBMC samples, replicate PCRs used around 300 ng DNA, roughly 30,000 T cell genomes. In the study's own analysis: Filtering was not the same, since immunoSEQ gave junction-only sequences without quality scores. TCRdb's copy holds only in-frame clones and misses some; the assay was immunoSEQ multiplex PCR. From that table come the V and J calls and clone size; the DNA was used to work out D and trimming. The table shows under 600,000 clones, with just over 75% occurring only once.

Sequenced input: PBMCs. This chain joins TRBV4-3 and TRBJ2-2; 11 nucleotides match TRBD2. This clonotype originated in a woman in her thirties or forties in good health. Some clones in this sample may be carry-over from other donors' samples. CDR3 nucleotides: TGCGCCAGCAGCCAAATTAGCGGGAGGGCCACCGGGGAGCTGTTTTTT. Protein: CASSQISGRATGELFF.